This T cell receptor beta chain was documented in a study of T cell responses to AZD1222 COVID-19 vaccine. The germline V gene has CDR1 SGHNT and CDR2 YYREEE (reference sequence). V shed 2 bases and J 0 bases; nucleotides not matched to a gene: 3. The CDR3 is 17 residues long. Produced via immunoSEQ multiplex PCR; TCRdb's table is partial and in-frame only. The sample has 95,000 to 110,000 clones, about 89% seen once; the top ten hold around 3.3%. Study-wide points: White British ancestry dominated among donors, who included more females, and clonal diversity was possibly underestimated. The CD4 TCRs associated with vaccination extended across spike and predominated at 160-218 and 743-854.

As for this clone: What it binds is unknown.

The clonotype comes from an adult who received the MenACWY meningococcal vaccine as a control. The V and J genes are TRBV5-4 and TRBJ2-3; 13 nucleotides line up with TRBD2. The starting material was peripheral blood, obtained 28 days after the second dose of the MenACWY control vaccine. Written as DNA, the CDR3 is TGTGCCAGCAGCTTAAGACTAGCGGGGGGAAGCACAGATACGCAGTATTTT. It translates to CASSLRLAGGSTDTQYF.